What follows are 29 T cell receptor beta chains derived from one specimen sequenced in a study of blood T cell repertoires in COVID-19. TCRdb's table, derived via immunoSEQ multiplex PCR, lists solely in-frame clones and lacks some. Of 150,000 to 200,000 clones listed, roughly nine tenths were seen once; the top ten hold 0.99%. Sample: peripheral blood. These receptors originate from a man aged 18 to 29 with acute or convalescent COVID-19.

This rearrangement joins TRBV7-7 to TRBJ2-7, with D possibly TRBD2 on 5 matching bases. With 3 bases removed from V and 4 bases from J, the gap between germline ends came to 16 bases. CDR3 length equals 15 residues. Germline CDR1 is SSHAT and CDR2 is FNYEAQ (reference sequence). CDR3 loop: CASSFGIGLEYEQYF. In DNA, the CDR3 is TGTGCCAGCAGCTTTGGAATCGGACTGGAGTACGAGCAGTACTTC. Drawing the rest from reference TRBV7-7 and TRBJ2-7, the complete variable domain is GAGVSQSPRYKVTKRGQDVTLRCDPISSHATLYWYQQALGQGPEFLTYFNYEAQPDKSGLPSDRFSAERPEGSISTLTIQRTEQRDSAMYRCASSFGIGLEYEQYFGPGTRLTVT.

In this sample, this clone turned up once. This rearrangement joins TRBV6-5 to TRBJ2-1; D is unresolved. The CDR3 spans 13 residues. Germline CDR1 is MNHEY and CDR2 is SVGAGI. With 0 bases removed from V and 9 bases from J, the gap between germline ends came to 9 bases. In nucleotides, the CDR3 is TGTGCCAGCAGTTACTCCGCGGTGAGTGAGCAGTTCTTC. This translates into CASSYSAVSEQFF.

The chain couples TRBV19 to TRBJ2-4, with D maybe TRBD2 (6 bases). Germline V gene lookup returns CDR1 LNHDA and CDR2 SQIVND (reference sequence). The ends were cut back, 5 bases at V and 7 bases at J, with 12 bases in the middle. This CDR3 region has 13 residues. CDR3 coding DNA: TGTGCCAGTAGTGCATCCGGGGGTAACATTCAGTACTTC. Amino acid sequence: CASSASGGNIQYF.

This rearrangement joins TRBV5-1 to TRBJ2-1, with 11 positions matching TRBD2. V gave up 4 bases and J gave up 4 bases; unmatched junction bases: 7. CDR3 length: 16 residues. Germline V gene sequence: CDR1 SGHRS, CDR2 YFSETQ. DNA for the CDR3: TGCGCCAGCAGCGAGGACTCTAGCGGGGGGTACAATGAGCAGTTCTTC. Residues: CASSEDSSGGYNEQFF.

V gene TRBV27 combines with J gene TRBJ1-3, with D perhaps TRBD1 (5 bases). The CDR3 has 14 residues. From germline, CDR1 is MNHEY and CDR2 SMNVEV (reference sequence). Between the trimmed V and J ends, which lost 7 bases and 2 bases, there was a span of 12 bases. CDR3 sequence reads: CASMGLRTGNTIYF. The CDR3 bases are TGTGCCAGCATGGGGCTTCGGACTGGAAACACCATATATTTT.

V usage is TRBV9 and J usage is TRBJ1-2; D not resolved. This CDR3 comprises 14 residues. Germline V CDR1 and CDR2: SGDLS, YYNGEE. V gave up 2 bases and J gave up 8 bases, with 16 bases separating them. The CDR3: CASSVRSGEVGYTF. The CDR3 DNA sequence: TGTGCCAGCAGCGTGCGGTCTGGGGAGGTGGGCTACACCTTC.

This chain uses TRBV10-3 with TRBJ2-7; 8 positions agree with TRBD2. The CDR3 spans 14 residues. Germline V CDR1 and CDR2: ENHRY, SYGVKD. Trimming took 9 bases from V and 2 from J; bases not matched to a gene: 9. CDR3 loop: CAINERGPTYEQYF. The CDR3 DNA follows: TGTGCCATTAACGAGCGGGGGCCGACCTACGAGCAGTACTTC.

For the CDR3, the DNA is TGTGCCAGCAGCGTACAGGGGAACCACGAGCAGTACTTC. Its protein is CASSVQGNHEQYF. The rearrangement links TRBV2 to TRBJ2-7, with 7 bases matching TRBD1. There are 13 residues in the CDR3. J was trimmed by 5 bases and V by 6 bases; bases with no gene match: 7. Germline CDR1 is SNHLY and CDR2 is FYNNEI. Full variable domain (remainder filled in from reference TRBV2 and TRBJ2-7): EPEVTQTPSHQVTQMGQEVILRCVPISNHLYFYWYRQILGQKVEFLVSFYNNEISEKSEIFDDQFSVERPDGSNFTLKIRSTKLEDSAMYFCASSVQGNHEQYFGPGTRLTVT.

This clone came up once. The rearrangement links TRBV7-2 to TRBJ1-1, with D maybe TRBD1 (6 bases). Germline CDR1 SGHTA, CDR2 FQGNSA. The ends were cut back, 7 bases at V and 6 bases at J, with 9 bases in the middle. This CDR3 spans 11 amino acids. The CDR3: CASKQGAEAFF. The DNA of the CDR3 is TGTGCCAGCAAACAGGGCGCTGAAGCTTTCTTT.

V gene TRBV6-5 combines with J gene TRBJ2-7, with D perhaps matching TRBD1 (5 bases). Germline-derived CDR1 and CDR2 are MNHEY and SVGAGI. V was clipped by 2 bases and J by 2 bases, with 7 bases between them. The CDR3 sequence is 13 residues long. The CDR3 loop is CASSYDRPYEQYV. The CDR3 DNA reads TGTGCCAGCAGTTACGACAGACCCTACGAGCAGTACGTC.

V is TRBV30 and J is TRBJ1-6; 9 bases align to TRBD1. J lost 7 bases, V lost 1 base, and 5 bases had no gene match. The CDR3 totals 15 residues. Germline V lookup: CDR1 GTSNPN, CDR2 SVGIG (reference sequence). CDR3 loop: CAWSAGGTGNSPLHF. As DNA, the CDR3 is TGTGCCTGGAGTGCGGGGGGGACAGGGAATTCACCCCTCCACTTT.

V gene TRBV20-1 combines with J gene TRBJ2-7, with a weak D call TRBD2 (5 bases). There are 11 residues in the CDR3. Germline CDR1 reads DFQATT; CDR2 reads SNEGSKA (reference sequence). V was shortened by 3 bases and J by 4 bases, with 7 bases between the two germline ends. The CDR3 loop reads CSASTGYEQYV. The CDR3 nucleotides read TGCAGTGCTAGTACGGGGTACGAGCAGTACGTC.

The V and J genes are TRBV9 and TRBJ2-7, with a tentative D call TRBD2 (6 bases). The CDR3 has 13 amino acids. Trimming pared 4 bases from V and 6 bases from J, leaving 14 bases between. Per the germline V gene, CDR1 is SGDLS and CDR2 is YYNGEE. CDR3 DNA sequence: TGTGCCAGCAGCTTACGACTAGGAGGCGAGCAGTACTTC. The encoded protein is CASSLRLGGEQYF.

The DNA of the CDR3 is TGCGCCAGCAGCTTTACAGGGTTGATGGACTATGGCTACACCTTC. It yields the protein CASSFTGLMDYGYTF. V is TRBV5-1 and J is TRBJ1-2, with D tentatively TRBD1 (6 bases). The CDR3 consists of 15 residues. V was shortened by 2 bases and J by 3 bases, with 14 bases between the two germline ends. Germline V gene data show CDR1 as SGHRS and CDR2 as YFSETQ. The variable domain in full, with the rest retrieved from reference TRBV5-1 and TRBJ1-2, is KAGVTQTPRYLIKTRGQQVTLSCSPISGHRSVSWYQQTPGQGLQFLFEYFSETQRNKGNFPGRFSGRQFSNSRSEMNVSTLELGDSALYLCASSFTGLMDYGYTFGSGTRLTVV.

V usage is TRBV10-3 and J usage is TRBJ2-3; 7 bases agree with TRBD1. The CDR3 extends over 13 amino acids. With V trimmed by 9 bases and J by 2 bases, 5 bases remained unmatched. Germline CDR1 ENHRY, CDR2 SYGVKD. CDR3 sequence (DNA): TGTGCCATACAGGGGCTACCCACAGATACGCAGTATTTT. This gives the protein CAIQGLPTDTQYF.

The CDR3 here is CASSLTGGSDIQYF. The CDR3 nucleotides are TGTGCCAGCAGCTTAACAGGGGGCTCGGACATTCAGTACTTC. The chain recombines TRBV7-3 with TRBJ2-4; TRBD1 matches 7 bases. The CDR3 spans 14 residues. The V gene end was trimmed by 0 bases and the J gene end by 8 bases; junction bases not matched to a gene: 4. The germline gives CDR1 SGHTA, CDR2 FQGTGA.

This chain connects TRBV27 to TRBJ2-3; D perhaps matches TRBD1 (7 bases). Per the germline V gene, CDR1 is MNHEY and CDR2 is SMNVEV (reference sequence). The CDR3 has 15 residues. Trimming removed 6 bases from V and 5 bases from J, with 18 bases in between. CDR3 region: CASSPRGRGVDTQYF. The CDR3 region has the DNA TGTGCCAGCAGCCCTAGGGGCAGGGGGGTAGATACGCAGTATTTT.

The V gene is TRBV7-3, the J gene TRBJ1-6; 9 bases map to TRBD1. The trim removed 6 bases at V and 9 bases at J, leaving 6 bases unmatched. The CDR3 sequence is 14 residues long. Germline CDR1 and CDR2: SGHTA and FQGTGA. The CDR3: CASSTGQGSSPLHF. In DNA form, the CDR3 reads TGTGCCAGCAGTACGGGACAGGGAAGTTCACCCCTCCACTTT.

The rearrangement uses TRBV7-3 and TRBJ2-1; unclear D gene. The CDR3 totals 14 residues. V lost 2 bases and J lost 5, with 10 bases in between. Germline V gene sequence: CDR1 SGHTA, CDR2 FQGTGA. In nucleotides, the CDR3 is TGTGCCAGCAGCTTACCCGACTCAAACAATGAGCAGTTCTTC. This gives the protein CASSLPDSNNEQFF.

A single count supports this clone. The chain is built from TRBV4-1 and TRBJ1-4; 7 bases are shared with TRBD1. V lost 4 bases, J lost 4 bases, and 12 bases stayed unmatched. Germline V CDR1 and CDR2: MGHRA, YSYEKL. The CDR3 spans 17 residues. The CDR3 DNA reads as TGCGCCAGCAGCCGCCTACCGGTGGGACAGAATAATGAAAAACTGTTTTTT. Translation: CASSRLPVGQNNEKLFF.

The chain uses TRBV7-9 and TRBJ2-3; 9 bases map to TRBD1. V lost 1 base to trimming and J lost 4 bases; unmatched junction nucleotides: 9. Germline assignment: CDR1 SEHNR and CDR2 FQNEAQ (reference sequence). This CDR3 has 17 amino acids. CDR3 residues: CASSLEPGQGVSDTQYF. CDR3 bases: TGTGCCAGCAGCTTAGAGCCGGGACAGGGAGTGTCAGATACGCAGTATTTT. The full variable domain, with the rest looked up from reference TRBV7-9 and TRBJ2-3, is DTGVSQNPRHKITKRGQNVTFRCDPISEHNRLYWYRQTLGQGPEFLTYFQNEAQLEKSRLLSDRFSAERPKGSFSTLEIQRTEQGDSAMYLCASSLEPGQGVSDTQYFGPGTRLTVL.

This rearrangement joins TRBV19 to TRBJ1-5; 8 bases line up with TRBD1. This CDR3 contains 17 residues. Losses at the gene ends were 5 bases for V and 3 bases for J; bases not matched to a gene: 12. Germline CDR1 LNHDA, CDR2 SQIVND (reference sequence). The CDR3 coding sequence is TGTGCCAGTAGTCCCCACCCGGACAGGGCCAACAATCAGCCCCAGCATTTT. This encodes CASSPHPDRANNQPQHF.

In DNA, the CDR3 is TGTGCCAGCAGCTTAGATCCCATCGATGTCGGACTAGCGATTGATTACGAGCAGTACGTC. This sequence encodes CASSLDPIDVGLAIDYEQYV. J is TRBJ2-7 and V is TRBV11-2; 9 bases line up with TRBD2. The CDR3 loop spans 20 amino acids. V was pared by 0 bases and J by 4 bases, with 19 bases of the junction left unmatched. Germline V CDR1 and CDR2: SGHAT, FQNNGV.

V is TRBV12-3 or TRBV12-4 and J is TRBJ1-6; no clear D. The length of the CDR3 is 13 residues. V was cut by 4 bases and J by 10 bases, with 11 bases left in between. The CDR3 DNA sequence: TGTGCCAGCAGTTCGGGAGAAGGATCACCCCTCCACTTT. Amino acid sequence: CASSSGEGSPLHF.

CDR3 in amino acids: CATSDSHGRFNTDTQYF. CDR3 nucleotides: TGTGCCACCAGTGATTCTCATGGGAGATTTAACACAGATACGCAGTATTTT. The rearrangement links TRBV24-1 to TRBJ2-3, with D possibly TRBD2 on 5 matching bases. From germline, CDR1 is KGHDR and CDR2 SFDVKD. Trimming removed 2 bases from V and 2 bases from J, with 16 bases in between. The CDR3 contains 17 residues.

This clone appeared once. The chain combines TRBV4-1 with TRBJ2-4, with TRBD1 matching over 7 bases. V lost 3 bases to trimming and J lost 0 bases; unmatched junction nucleotides: 8. The CDR3 covers 17 residues. Germline CDR1 MGHRA, CDR2 YSYEKL. The CDR3 region has the DNA TGCGCCAGCAGCCACCTGATTGGACAGGTAGCCAAAAACATTCAGTACTTC. It translates to CASSHLIGQVAKNIQYF.

The chain is built from TRBV3-1 (or the pseudogene TRBV3-2) and TRBJ2-1, with D unresolved. Trimming cost V 4 bases and J 6 bases, with 19 bases left between them. The CDR3 consists of 16 residues. Germline-derived CDR1 and CDR2 are LGHDT and YNNKEL (reference sequence). CDR3 protein: CASSPLGATGSNEQFF. The DNA of the CDR3 is TGTGCCAGCAGCCCCCTCGGAGCGACTGGCAGCAATGAGCAGTTCTTC.

Here the CDR3 DNA reads TGTGCCTGGAGTTTAGATAGCAATCAGCCCCAGCATTTT. It specifies CAWSLDSNQPQHF. J is TRBJ1-5 and V is TRBV30; D is uncertain. The CDR3 consists of 13 residues. Trimming cost V 2 bases and J 0 bases, with 5 bases left between them. Germline values: CDR1 GTSNPN, CDR2 SVGIG (reference sequence).

The chain combines TRBV5-4 with TRBJ2-7, with TRBD1 identical over 8 bases. The germline gives CDR1 SGHNT, CDR2 YYREEE (reference sequence). V shed 4 bases and J 0 bases; nucleotides not matched to a gene: 9. CDR3 size: 16 residues. The CDR3 DNA follows: TGTGCCAGCAGCCTGAACGGACAGGGATGCTCCTACGAGCAGTACGTC. It specifies CASSLNGQGCSYEQYV.